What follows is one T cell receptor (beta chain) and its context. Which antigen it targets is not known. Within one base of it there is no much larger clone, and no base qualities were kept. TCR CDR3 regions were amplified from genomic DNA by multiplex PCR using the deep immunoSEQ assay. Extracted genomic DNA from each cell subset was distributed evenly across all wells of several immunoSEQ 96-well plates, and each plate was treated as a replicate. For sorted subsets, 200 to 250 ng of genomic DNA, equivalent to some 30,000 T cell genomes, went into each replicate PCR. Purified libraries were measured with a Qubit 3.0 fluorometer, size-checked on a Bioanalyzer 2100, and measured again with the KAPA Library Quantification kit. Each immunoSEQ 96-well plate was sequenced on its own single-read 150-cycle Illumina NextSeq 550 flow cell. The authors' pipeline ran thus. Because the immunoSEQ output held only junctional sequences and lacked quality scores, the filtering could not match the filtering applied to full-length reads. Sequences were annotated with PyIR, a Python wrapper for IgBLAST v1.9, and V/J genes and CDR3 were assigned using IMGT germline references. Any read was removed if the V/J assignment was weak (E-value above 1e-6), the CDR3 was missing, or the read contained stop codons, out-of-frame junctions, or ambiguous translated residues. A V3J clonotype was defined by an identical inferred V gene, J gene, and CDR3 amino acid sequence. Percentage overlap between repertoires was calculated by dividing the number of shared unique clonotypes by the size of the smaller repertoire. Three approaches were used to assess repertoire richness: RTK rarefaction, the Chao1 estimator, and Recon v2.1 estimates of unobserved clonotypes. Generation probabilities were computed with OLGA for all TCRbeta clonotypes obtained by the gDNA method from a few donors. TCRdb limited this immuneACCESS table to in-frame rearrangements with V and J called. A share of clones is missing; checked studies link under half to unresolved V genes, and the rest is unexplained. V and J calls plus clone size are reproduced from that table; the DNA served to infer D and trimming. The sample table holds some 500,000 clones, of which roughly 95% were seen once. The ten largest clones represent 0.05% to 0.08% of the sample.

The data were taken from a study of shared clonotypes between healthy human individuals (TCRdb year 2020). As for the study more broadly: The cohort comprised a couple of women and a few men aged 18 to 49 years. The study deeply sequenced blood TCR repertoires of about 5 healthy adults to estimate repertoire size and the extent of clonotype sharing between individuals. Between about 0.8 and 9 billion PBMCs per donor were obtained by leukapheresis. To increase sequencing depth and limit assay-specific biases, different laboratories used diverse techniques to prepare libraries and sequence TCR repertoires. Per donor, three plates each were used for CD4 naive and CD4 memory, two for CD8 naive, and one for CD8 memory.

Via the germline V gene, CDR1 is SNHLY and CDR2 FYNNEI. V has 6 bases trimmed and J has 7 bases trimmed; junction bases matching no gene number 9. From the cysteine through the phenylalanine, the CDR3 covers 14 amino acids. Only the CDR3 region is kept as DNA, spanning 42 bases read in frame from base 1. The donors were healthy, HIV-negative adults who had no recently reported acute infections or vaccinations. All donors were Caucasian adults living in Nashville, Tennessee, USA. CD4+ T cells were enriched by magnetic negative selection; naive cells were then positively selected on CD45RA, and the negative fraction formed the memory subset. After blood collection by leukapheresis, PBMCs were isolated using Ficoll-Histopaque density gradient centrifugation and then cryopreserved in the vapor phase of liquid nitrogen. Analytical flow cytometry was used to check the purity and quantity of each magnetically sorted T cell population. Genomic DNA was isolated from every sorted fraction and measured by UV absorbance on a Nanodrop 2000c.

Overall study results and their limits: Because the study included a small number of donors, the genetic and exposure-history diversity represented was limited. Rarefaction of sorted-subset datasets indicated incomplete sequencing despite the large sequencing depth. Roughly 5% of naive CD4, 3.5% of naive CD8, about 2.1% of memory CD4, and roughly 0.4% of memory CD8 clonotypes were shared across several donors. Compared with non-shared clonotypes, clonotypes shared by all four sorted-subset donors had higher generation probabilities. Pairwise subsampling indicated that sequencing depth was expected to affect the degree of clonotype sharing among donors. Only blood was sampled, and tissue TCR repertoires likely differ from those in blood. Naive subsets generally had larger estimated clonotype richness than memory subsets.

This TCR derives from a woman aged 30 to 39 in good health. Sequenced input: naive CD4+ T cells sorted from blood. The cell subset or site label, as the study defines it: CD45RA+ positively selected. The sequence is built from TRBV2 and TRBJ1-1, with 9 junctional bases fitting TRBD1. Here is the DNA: TGTGCCAGCAGGCCAGGACAGGGGAAGATTGAAGCTTTCTTT. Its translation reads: CASRPGQGKIEAFF.